This T cell receptor beta chain was retrieved from a study of T-cell reconstitution after alpha-beta-depleted transplantation in children. This clonotype was recorded a few times. CDR1 is SEHNR and CDR2 is FQNEAQ in the germline V gene (reference sequence). Between the trimmed V and J ends, which lost 8 bases and 7 bases, there was a span of 12 bases. This CDR3 is 12 amino acids long. TCRbeta library preparation incorporated unique molecular identifiers. TCRdb re-called the PCR reads through MiXCR, storing one row per CDR3 protein. The sample holds over 550,000 distinct CDR3 sequences; 10% to 13% are singletons and the top ten take 4%.

This sample comprised PBMCs from the stem cell graft donor, obtained from the stem cell graft. This TCR was recovered from a human donor who donated a stem cell graft to a child with acute myeloid leukemia. The V gene is TRBV7-9, the J gene TRBJ1-3; D remains unclear. The CDR3 sequence: CASGQRGNTIYF. Here the CDR3 DNA reads TGTGCCAGCGGCCAGAGAGGGAACACCATATATTTT.